This T cell receptor beta chain was sequenced in a study of T cell responses to AZD1222 COVID-19 vaccine. General observations from the study: There were mostly white British donors and more females than males, and clonal diversity was possibly underestimated.

About this clone itself: Its antigen is still unknown.

The protocol was immunoSEQ multiplex PCR, while the TCRdb copy is restricted to in-frame clones and leaves out a portion. The sample includes some 150,000 clones, under 95% seen only once; the top ten take 5.2%. The sample in question was peripheral blood, obtained on day 0 of AZD1222 vaccination. This TCR came from an adult in good health.

The CDR3: CASSQDKGLPQHF. DNA of the CDR3: TGTGCCAGCAGCCAAGATAAAGGCCTACCCCAGCATTTT. The J gene is TRBJ1-5, the V gene TRBV4-2; D not resolved. V gave up 0 bases and J gave up 10 bases, with 10 bases separating them. Germline-derived CDR1 and CDR2 are LGHNA and YNFKEQ. CDR3 length: 13 residues.